This is a list of T cell receptor beta chains from one sample in a study of T cell responses to AZD1222 COVID-19 vaccine. Assay: immunoSEQ multiplex PCR; the TCRdb copy retains only in-frame clones and omits some. Of 84,000 or so clones in the sample, 88% are singletons; the top ten hold approximately 4.7%. The material was peripheral blood, obtained on day 0 of MenACWY control vaccination. Receptor source: an adult in good health. CDR3s include the opening cysteine and the closing phenylalanine or tryptophan. The D gene is left open where the match is weak. The listing skips clone size in some rows; elsewhere it reads once, few, many or a size class.

D gene: TRBD2; clone size: .; V gene: TRBV14; J gene: TRBJ2-3; CDR3 DNA: TGTGCCAGCAGCCCGACAGGGACTAGCGCAGATACGCAGTATTTT; CDR3 protein: CASSPTGTSADTQYF
D gene: TRBD2; clone size: .; V gene: TRBV7-2; J gene: TRBJ2-1; CDR3 DNA: TGTGCCAGCCGTAGCGGGGGCTACAATGAGCAGTTCTTC; CDR3 protein: CASRSGGYNEQFF
D gene: TRBD1; clone size: few; V gene: TRBV30; J gene: TRBJ2-7; CDR3 DNA: TGTGCCTGGAGTACGGGTAGGGGGCGTCTCGAGCAGTACTTC; CDR3 protein: CAWSTGRGRLEQYF
D gene: .; clone size: .; V gene: TRBV25-1; J gene: TRBJ2-5; CDR3 DNA: TGTGCCAGCAGTGAGGACCGGGCCCGTCAAGAGACCCAGTACTTC; CDR3 protein: CASSEDRARQETQYF
D gene: TRBD1; clone size: .; V gene: TRBV2; J gene: TRBJ2-4; CDR3 DNA: TGTGCCCTCTCGGGGGGGACAGGGGAAAACATTCAGTACTTC; CDR3 protein: CALSGGTGENIQYF
D gene: .; clone size: .; V gene: TRBV7-2; J gene: TRBJ1-1; CDR3 DNA: TGTGCCAGCAGCTTAGTGGCCGCGTCCGGTCGACAGGCAGAGGCTTTCTTT; CDR3 protein: CASSLVAASGRQAEAFF
D gene: .; clone size: .; V gene: TRBV2; J gene: TRBJ2-6; CDR3 DNA: TGTGCCAGCAGTGTCGGGACTGGGGCCAACGTCCTGACTTTC; CDR3 protein: CASSVGTGANVLTF
D gene: .; clone size: .; V gene: TRBV5-4; J gene: TRBJ1-2; CDR3 DNA: TGTGCCAGCAGCTCCTTTACCGGGATTTATGGCTACACCTTC; CDR3 protein: CASSSFTGIYGYTF
D gene: TRBD1; clone size: .; V gene: TRBV30; J gene: TRBJ1-4; CDR3 DNA: TGTGCCTGGAGTGGAAGGACAGGGATTAATGAAAAACTGTTTTTT; CDR3 protein: CAWSGRTGINEKLFF
D gene: .; clone size: .; V gene: TRBV24-1; J gene: TRBJ1-5; CDR3 DNA: TGTGCCACCAGTGACCCCTATTTCAATCAGCCCCAGCATTTT; CDR3 protein: CATSDPYFNQPQHF
D gene: .; clone size: .; V gene: TRBV13; J gene: TRBJ2-4; CDR3 DNA: TGTGCCAGCAGCTTTTCGCCAGGGAACATTCAGTACTTC; CDR3 protein: CASSFSPGNIQYF
D gene: .; clone size: .; V gene: TRBV19; J gene: TRBJ2-1; CDR3 DNA: TGTGCCAGTAGTTCCCTTTATGGGGTCTCCAATGAGCAGTTCTTC; CDR3 protein: CASSSLYGVSNEQFF
D gene: TRBD2; clone size: .; V gene: TRBV29-1; J gene: TRBJ2-1; CDR3 DNA: TGCAGCGTCTTTCGGGGGGGCGATGAGCAGTTCTTC; CDR3 protein: CSVFRGGDEQFF
D gene: TRBD1; clone size: .; V gene: TRBV20-1; J gene: TRBJ2-1; CDR3 DNA: TGCAGTGCGACAGGGAATGAGCAGTTCTTC; CDR3 protein: CSATGNEQFF
D gene: .; clone size: .; V gene: TRBV27; J gene: TRBJ1-1; CDR3 DNA: TGTGCCAGCAGGCCCTCCGGGACGGCGAACACTGAAGCTTTCTTT; CDR3 protein: CASRPSGTANTEAFF
D gene: .; clone size: .; V gene: TRBV6-5; J gene: TRBJ1-2; CDR3 DNA: TGTGCCAGCAGAGTCCCGGCGGGCAGCGACGCCGGCTACACCTTC; CDR3 protein: CASRVPAGSDAGYTF
D gene: .; clone size: .; V gene: TRBV4-1; J gene: TRBJ1-5; CDR3 DNA: TGCGCCAGCAGCCAAGGTTCAGGGGTAGGTCAGCCCCAGCATTTT; CDR3 protein: CASSQGSGVGQPQHF
D gene: .; clone size: once; V gene: TRBV7-8; J gene: TRBJ1-5; CDR3 DNA: TGTGCCAGCAGCTTTAATTCAGGGAATCAGCCCCAGCATTTT; CDR3 protein: CASSFNSGNQPQHF
D gene: .; clone size: .; V gene: TRBV7-3; J gene: TRBJ2-1; CDR3 DNA: TGTGCCATTAACATGGATTACAATGAGCAGTTCTTC; CDR3 protein: CAINMDYNEQFF
D gene: .; clone size: .; V gene: TRBV19; J gene: TRBJ1-2; CDR3 DNA: TGTGCCAGTAGTCGAACCACAGGAGAGTTGGGCTATGGCTACACCTTC; CDR3 protein: CASSRTTGELGYGYTF
D gene: TRBD1; clone size: .; V gene: TRBV27; J gene: TRBJ2-7; CDR3 DNA: TGTGCCAGCAGTTTATATTCCGGGACAGGGCTCTACGAGCAGTACTTC; CDR3 protein: CASSLYSGTGLYEQYF
D gene: .; clone size: .; V gene: TRBV4-1; J gene: TRBJ2-3; CDR3 DNA: TGCGCCAGCAGCCATGACCTTAGCAGACGACACACAGATACGCAGTATTTT; CDR3 protein: CASSHDLSRRHTDTQYF
D gene: TRBD1; clone size: .; V gene: TRBV9; J gene: TRBJ1-4; CDR3 DNA: TGTGCCAGCAGCTTAGCGGGACAGGGGAATGAAAAACTGTTTTTT; CDR3 protein: CASSLAGQGNEKLFF
D gene: .; clone size: .; V gene: TRBV10-3; J gene: TRBJ1-1; CDR3 DNA: TGTGCCATCAGTCCGGGGCTTGAAGCTTTCTTT; CDR3 protein: CAISPGLEAFF
D gene: .; clone size: .; V gene: TRBV7-9; J gene: TRBJ1-4; CDR3 DNA: TGTGCCAGCTCGTGGCAGGGGAGGGAAAAACTGTTTTTT; CDR3 protein: CASSWQGREKLFF
D gene: .; clone size: .; V gene: TRBV9; J gene: TRBJ1-2; CDR3 DNA: TGTGCCAGCAGCCCTCGGACAGAGTGGGCTGCCGGCTACACCTTC; CDR3 protein: CASSPRTEWAAGYTF
D gene: .; clone size: .; V gene: TRBV15; J gene: TRBJ1-5; CDR3 DNA: TGTGCCACCAGCAGGGCCGGCGGGGATCAGCCCCAGCATTTT; CDR3 protein: CATSRAGGDQPQHF
D gene: .; clone size: .; V gene: TRBV27; J gene: TRBJ2-2; CDR3 DNA: TGTGCCAGCGTGAGCAGGGGCCCCGACACCGGGGAGCTGTTTTTT; CDR3 protein: CASVSRGPDTGELFF
D gene: .; clone size: .; V gene: TRBV4-1; J gene: TRBJ1-2; CDR3 DNA: TGCGCCAGCAGCCAAGACCCCGAGAGGGGGGTTTATGGCTACACCTTC; CDR3 protein: CASSQDPERGVYGYTF
D gene: TRBD2; clone size: .; V gene: TRBV19; J gene: TRBJ2-7; CDR3 DNA: TGTGCCAGTAGTATGGGTTCGGGAGGGAGCGGCTACGAGCAGTACTTC; CDR3 protein: CASSMGSGGSGYEQYF
D gene: .; clone size: .; V gene: TRBV7-9; J gene: TRBJ1-1; CDR3 DNA: TGTGCCAGCAGCTTAGGAGATGGTGAAGCTTTCTTT; CDR3 protein: CASSLGDGEAFF
D gene: .; clone size: .; V gene: TRBV30; J gene: TRBJ1-2; CDR3 DNA: TGTGCCTGGATGGAGACGGGCTATGGCTACACCTTC; CDR3 protein: CAWMETGYGYTF
D gene: .; clone size: .; V gene: TRBV7-2; J gene: TRBJ1-1; CDR3 DNA: TGTGCCAGCAGCTTAGTGCAGGGACGGAACACTGAAGCTTTCTTT; CDR3 protein: CASSLVQGRNTEAFF
D gene: .; clone size: few; V gene: TRBV27; J gene: TRBJ1-1; CDR3 DNA: TGTGCCAGCAGTTTGGGCAGGGGTTTGGGAGCTTTCTTT; CDR3 protein: CASSLGRGLGAFF
D gene: .; clone size: .; V gene: TRBV7-2; J gene: TRBJ1-1; CDR3 DNA: TGTGCCAGCAGCTTGTTCCCGTCTGAAGCTTTCTTT; CDR3 protein: CASSLFPSEAFF
D gene: TRBD1; clone size: once; V gene: TRBV6-2/TRBV6-3; J gene: TRBJ1-5; CDR3 DNA: TGTGCCAGCAGTAGGGACAGGGATAATCAGCCCCAGCATTTT; CDR3 protein: CASSRDRDNQPQHF
D gene: TRBD1; clone size: .; V gene: TRBV15; J gene: TRBJ1-3; CDR3 DNA: TGTGCCACCAGCCCGGGACAGTCTGGAAACACCATATATTTT; CDR3 protein: CATSPGQSGNTIYF
D gene: TRBD1; clone size: .; V gene: TRBV18; J gene: TRBJ1-1; CDR3 DNA: TGTGCCAGCTCGGCAGGGGGCTCGTCGAGCACTGAAGCTTTCTTT; CDR3 protein: CASSAGGSSSTEAFF
D gene: TRBD2; clone size: .; V gene: TRBV7-9; J gene: TRBJ2-2; CDR3 DNA: TGTGCCAGCACCCGACTAGCGGGGAACACCGGGGAGCTGTTTTTT; CDR3 protein: CASTRLAGNTGELFF
D gene: TRBD1; clone size: .; V gene: TRBV7-2; J gene: TRBJ1-2; CDR3 DNA: TGTGCCAGCAGTCGGACAGGGCAAAACTATGGCTACACCTTC; CDR3 protein: CASSRTGQNYGYTF
D gene: .; clone size: few; V gene: TRBV7-9; J gene: TRBJ2-6; CDR3 DNA: TGTGCCAGCAGCCTAGCCTCTGGGGCCAACGTCCTGACTTTC; CDR3 protein: CASSLASGANVLTF
D gene: TRBD2; clone size: .; V gene: TRBV3-1/TRBV3-2; J gene: TRBJ2-1; CDR3 DNA: TGTGCCGCCACGGCTAGCGGGGGGGCGCAAGATGAGCAGTTCTTC; CDR3 protein: CAATASGGAQDEQFF
D gene: TRBD1; clone size: once; V gene: TRBV4-3; J gene: TRBJ2-6; CDR3 DNA: TGCGCCAGCAGCCCTCGGACAGGGGGCATATCTGGGGCCAACGTCCTGACTTTC; CDR3 protein: CASSPRTGGISGANVLTF
D gene: .; clone size: .; V gene: TRBV18; J gene: TRBJ1-1; CDR3 DNA: TGTGCCAGCTCACCCCAAGATAGGGCTGAAGCTTTCTTT; CDR3 protein: CASSPQDRAEAFF
D gene: .; clone size: .; V gene: TRBV2; J gene: TRBJ1-1; CDR3 DNA: TGTGCCAGCAGTGAACAGGGTGTGGCTGAAGCTTTCTTT; CDR3 protein: CASSEQGVAEAFF
D gene: TRBD1; clone size: .; V gene: TRBV6-1; J gene: TRBJ1-3; CDR3 DNA: TGTGCCAGCAGTGCTGGAACAGGGGGCGCTGGAAACACCATATATTTT; CDR3 protein: CASSAGTGGAGNTIYF
D gene: .; clone size: once; V gene: TRBV2; J gene: TRBJ2-5; CDR3 DNA: TGTGCCAGCAGCGGGCCCCTTGGGGAGACCCAGTACTTC; CDR3 protein: CASSGPLGETQYF